These 24 T cell receptor beta chains came from one sample sequenced in a study of T cells in Graves' hyperthyroidism and ophthalmopathy. RNA transcripts gave rise to amplified TCR beta CDR3 regions. First-round RT-PCR of the TCR CDR3 relied on the HTBI primer set. One entry per CDR3 protein, called by TCRdb with MiXCR from the multiplex PCR reads. Altogether some 620,000 distinct CDR3 sequences are present, roughly 16% being singletons, with the ten largest covering less than 4.5%. The sample taken for sequencing was blood. Receptor source: a woman aged 25 to 45 with Graves' hyperthyroidism.

This chain joins TRBV5-6 and TRBJ1-2; TRBD1 might be the D (6 bases). Trimming cost V 4 bases and J 7 bases, with 17 bases left between them. Germline V lookup: CDR1 SGHDT, CDR2 YYEEEE. This CDR3 contains 14 residues. This chain's CDR3 is CASSQPTGRLGYTF. Here the CDR3 DNA reads TGTGCCAGCAGCCAGCCGACAGGCCGACTTGGCTACACCTTC.

In this sample, this clonotype turned up many times. The rearrangement links TRBV5-1 to TRBJ2-3, with 9 bases that match TRBD1. This CDR3 is 16 amino acids long. Trimming cost V 0 bases and J 6 bases; bases outside gene matches: 8. Germline V CDR1 and CDR2: SGHRS, YFSETQ. This CDR3 is CASSLAPTGGSDTQYF. The CDR3 DNA is TGCGCCAGCAGCTTGGCCCCTACAGGGGGCAGCGATACGCAGTATTTT.

This clonotype showed up just a few times. The chain joins TRBV19 to TRBJ2-5; D gene uncertain. This CDR3 comprises 16 residues. V was trimmed by 3 bases and J by 2 bases, leaving 16 bases between them. The V gene's germline CDR1 is LNHDA and CDR2 SQIVND (reference sequence). CDR3 nucleotides: TGTGCCAGTAGTATCGCGTCTCAGGAACCGCAAGAGACCCAGTACTTC. It codes for CASSIASQEPQETQYF.

This clonotype was recorded at least ten times. The chain links TRBV20-1 to TRBJ2-7; D unclear. The V gene lost 4 bases and the J gene lost 7 bases, with 8 bases spanning the gap. There are 10 residues in the CDR3. In germline, CDR1 is DFQATT, CDR2 SNEGSKA (reference sequence). The CDR3: CSANLGEQYF. CDR3 DNA: TGCAGTGCTAACCTGGGAGAGCAGTACTTC.

There are many counts of this clonotype. V and J are TRBV12-3 or TRBV12-4 and TRBJ2-3, with TRBD2 as a possible D gene (6 bases). The CDR3 sequence is 16 residues long. V dropped 3 bases and J dropped 2 bases, with 15 bases sitting between them. In nucleotides, the CDR3 is TGTGCCAGCAGTTTCCTAGCGATGCGGGACACAGATACGCAGTATTTT. This codes for CASSFLAMRDTDTQYF.

This clonotype was recorded only once. Mismatch with germline at one junction end may stem from a read error. The chain couples TRBV7-7 to TRBJ2-5, with 10 positions matching TRBD2. This CDR3 comprises 17 residues. Per germline, CDR1 SSHAT and CDR2 FNYEAQ (reference sequence). The CDR3 coding sequence is TGTGCTAGCAGCTCCATAGGGGGACTAGCGAGCCAAGAGACCCAGTACTTC. Protein sequence: CASSSIGGLASQETQYF.

The J gene is TRBJ1-3, the V gene TRBV20-1, with 12 nucleotides matching TRBD1. Germline CDR1 is DFQATT and CDR2 is SNEGSKA (reference sequence). Losses at the gene ends were 3 bases for V and 4 bases for J; bases not matched to a gene: 13. The CDR3 is 18 residues long. Here the CDR3 reads CSARIPGTGGAKGNTIYF. The DNA for the CDR3 is TGCAGTGCTAGGATTCCCGGGACAGGGGGCGCAAAAGGAAACACCATATATTTT.

There are a few counts of this clonotype. This chain links TRBV3-1 with TRBJ2-1; TRBD2 matches 12 bases. CDR1 and CDR2 from the germline V gene are LGHDT and YNNKEL (reference sequence). The CDR3 has 18 residues. V dropped 0 bases and J dropped 4; count of bases not matched to a gene: 7. CDR3 sequence (DNA): TGTGCCAGCAGCCAAGATAGGGGTCTAGCGGGAGGGTACAATGAGCAGTTCTTC. As protein: CASSQDRGLAGGYNEQFF.

This clonotype appeared many times. The chain uses TRBV27 and TRBJ2-1; D is possibly TRBD1 (6 bases). The germline V gene has CDR1 MNHEY and CDR2 SMNVEV (reference sequence). Trimming took 3 bases from V and 11 from J, leaving 14 bases between them. The CDR3 totals 13 residues. DNA for the CDR3: TGTGCCAGCAGTTTGGCCGAAGGGACAAAGCAGTTCTTC. Translated: CASSLAEGTKQFF.

The genes are TRBV6-1 and TRBJ2-3; 9 nucleotides match TRBD2. Germline lookup yields CDR1 MNHNS and CDR2 SASEGT. The V and J ends lost 5 bases and 2 bases, in that order; junction bases with no gene match: 14. The CDR3 contains 18 residues. CDR3 loop: CASSSREVLAGPTDTQYF. The CDR3 DNA sequence: TGTGCCAGCAGTTCCCGGGAGGTGCTAGCGGGACCCACAGATACGCAGTATTTT.

This clonotype has a handful of counts. The chain recombines TRBV10-3 with TRBJ1-5; 8 bases are a match to TRBD1. This CDR3 contains 13 residues. The V segment lost 6 bases and the J segment 5 bases; nucleotides outside the gene matches: 3. Germline V gives CDR1 ENHRY, CDR2 SYGVKD. Here the CDR3 DNA reads TGTGCCATCAGGCCGGACAGGGATCAGCCCCAGCATTTT. Its translation is CAIRPDRDQPQHF.

This clonotype turned up a few times. The CDR3 loop is CASSHITVTYNEQFF. The CDR3 DNA follows: TGCGCCAGCAGCCATATTACGGTTACCTACAATGAGCAGTTCTTC. This chain uses TRBV4-1 with TRBJ2-1, with unresolved D. There are 15 residues in the CDR3. Trimming cost V 3 bases and J 2 bases, with 11 bases left between them. Germline V gives CDR1 MGHRA, CDR2 YSYEKL.

This clonotype has ten or more counts. This chain uses TRBV6-1 with TRBJ2-7, with TRBD2 matching 10 bases. This CDR3 comprises 13 residues. V gave up 5 bases and J gave up 7 bases; unmatched junction bases: 5. Germline-derived CDR1 and CDR2 are MNHNS and SASEGT. The CDR3 region has the DNA TGTGCCAGCAGTAGCGGGAGGGCCGAGGAGCAGTACTTC. Amino acids: CASSSGRAEEQYF.

The sample holds a few counts of this clonotype. V and J are TRBV29-1 and TRBJ2-2; the match to TRBD1 covers 8 bases. Trimming cost V 6 bases and J 3 bases; bases outside gene matches: 6. Looked up from germline, CDR1 is SQVTM and CDR2 is ANQGSEA. This CDR3 spans 14 amino acids. The CDR3 DNA is TGCAGCGTCGCCCCGGGACAGGACACCGGGGAGCTGTTTTTT. It codes for CSVAPGQDTGELFF.

This clonotype was seen only a few times. This chain links TRBV5-1 with TRBJ2-1; 9 bases line up with TRBD2. Trimming at V came to 3 bases and at J to 3 bases, leaving 7 bases not matched to a gene. Germline CDR1 and CDR2: SGHRS and YFSETQ. CDR3 size: 16 residues. CDR3 protein: CASSSNSGRVYNEQFF. The CDR3 DNA reads TGCGCCAGCAGCTCAAATAGCGGGAGAGTCTACAATGAGCAGTTCTTC.

V gene TRBV6-2 or TRBV6-3 combines with J gene TRBJ2-1; no reliable D call. The J call may be faulty, since TRBJ2-7 better matches the DNA end. Germline loops: CDR1 MNHEY, CDR2 SVGEGT. The CDR3 consists of 13 residues. The CDR3 spells CASTLSSYNEQYF. Here the CDR3 DNA reads TGTGCCAGTACCCTGAGCTCCTACAATGAGCAGTACTTC.

The rearrangement joins TRBV7-9 to TRBJ2-7; no firm D call. The CDR3 totals 13 residues. The V gene lost 5 bases and the J gene lost 6 bases, with 14 bases spanning the gap. Germline-derived CDR1 and CDR2 are SEHNR and FQNEAQ (reference sequence). As DNA, the CDR3 is TGTGCCAGCAGCCCGAGCGCCAGGTCCGAGCAGTACTTC. It translates to CASSPSARSEQYF.

This clonotype has only a few counts. This chain joins TRBV25-1 and TRBJ2-7, with D uncertain. This CDR3 is 14 amino acids long. The ends were cut back, 1 base at V and 2 bases at J, with 9 bases in the middle. Germline assignment: CDR1 MGHDK and CDR2 SYGVNS. The CDR3 protein is CASSESRPPYEQYF. The CDR3 DNA sequence: TGTGCCAGCAGTGAATCCCGACCACCCTACGAGCAGTACTTC.

There are a few counts of this clonotype. V and J are TRBV6-4 and TRBJ2-2; 9 bases are a match to TRBD2. The CDR3 is made up of 15 amino acids. Unmatched junction bases numbered 6, after V lost 7 bases and J lost 3 bases. In germline, CDR1 is MRHNA, CDR2 SNTAGT. In DNA, the CDR3 is TGTGCCAGCAAATCAGCGGGAGGCGACACCGGGGAGCTGTTTTTT. Translated, it gives CASKSAGGDTGELFF.

This clonotype showed up many times. The V and J genes are TRBV28 and TRBJ1-4; tentative D call: TRBD1 (5 bases). The CDR3 extends over 14 amino acids. The germline V and J ends were trimmed by 2 bases and 10 bases, with 14 bases remaining between them. From germline, CDR1 is MDHEN and CDR2 SYDVKM. CDR3 sequence: CASSLTRARGKLFF. In nucleotides, the CDR3 is TGTGCCAGCAGTTTAACCAGGGCGAGGGGAAAACTGTTTTTT.

The rearrangement uses TRBV9 and TRBJ2-1, with D unclear. Germline lookup yields CDR1 SGDLS and CDR2 YYNGEE. The CDR3 loop spans 13 amino acids. V was clipped by 0 bases and J by 7 bases, with 8 bases between them. Here the CDR3 DNA reads TGTGCCAGCAGCGTAGAAAAGTATAATGAGCAGTTCTTC. Protein product: CASSVEKYNEQFF.

Many counts were recorded for this clonotype. At one of its ends the junction is not consistent with the germline gene, which may arise from a read error. The chain employs TRBV30 and TRBJ2-1; D may be TRBD1 (9 bases). Germline V gives CDR1 GTSNPN, CDR2 SVGIG (reference sequence). The CDR3 extends over 12 amino acids. The CDR3 region has the DNA TGCACCATAGCGGGACAGGGCAATGAGCAGTTCTTC. Its protein product is CTIAGQGNEQFF.

In its sample, this clonotype was seen many times. V gene TRBV28 combines with J gene TRBJ2-7; 11 bases align to TRBD2. The germline gives CDR1 MDHEN, CDR2 SYDVKM. V shed 7 bases, J shed 3 bases, and the junction held 17 bases outside the gene matches. The CDR3 covers 18 residues. The chain's CDR3 is CASTELTSGIFGGYEQYF. The CDR3 DNA reads as TGTGCCAGCACCGAGCTGACTAGCGGGATCTTCGGCGGCTACGAGCAGTACTTC.

This clonotype was counted ten times or more. This rearrangement joins TRBV27 to TRBJ2-1; perhaps TRBD2 as D (5 bases). The V gene lost 7 bases and the J gene lost 0 bases, with 10 bases spanning the gap. The CDR3 covers 14 residues. The germline V gene has CDR1 MNHEY and CDR2 SMNVEV (reference sequence). The CDR3 loop reads CASKEGSSYNEQFF. The CDR3 DNA sequence: TGTGCCAGCAAAGAGGGTAGCTCCTACAATGAGCAGTTCTTC.